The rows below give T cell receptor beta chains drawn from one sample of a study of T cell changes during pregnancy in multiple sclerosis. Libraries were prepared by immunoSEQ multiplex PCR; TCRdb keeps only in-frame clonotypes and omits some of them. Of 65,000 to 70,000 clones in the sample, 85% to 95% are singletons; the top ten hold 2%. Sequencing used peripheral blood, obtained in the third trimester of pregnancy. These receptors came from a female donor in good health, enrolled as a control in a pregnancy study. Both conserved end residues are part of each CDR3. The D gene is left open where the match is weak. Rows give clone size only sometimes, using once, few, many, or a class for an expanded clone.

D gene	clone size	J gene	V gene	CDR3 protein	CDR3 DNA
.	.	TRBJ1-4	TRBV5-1	CASSLRTGGDEKLFF	TGCGCCAGCAGCCTGAGAACGGGAGGGGATGAAAAACTGTTTTTT
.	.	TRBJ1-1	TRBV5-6	CASSSYDKPLGASGAFF	TGTGCCAGCAGCAGTTATGACAAGCCGTTGGGGGCGTCGGGCGCTTTCTTT
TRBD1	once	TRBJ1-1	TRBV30	CAWRDRGNTEAFF	TGTGCCTGGAGGGACAGGGGGAACACTGAAGCTTTCTTT
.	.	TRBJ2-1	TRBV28	CASSIPGASYNEQFF	TGTGCCAGCAGTATCCCAGGGGCTTCCTACAATGAGCAGTTCTTC
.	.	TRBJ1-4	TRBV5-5	CASSLGQVGINEKLFF	TGTGCCAGCAGCTTGGGCCAGGTCGGAATAAATGAAAAACTGTTTTTT
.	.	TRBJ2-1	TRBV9	CASSPPLGAYNHNEQFF	TGTGCCAGCAGCCCCCCTCTGGGGGCTTACAACCACAATGAGCAGTTCTTC
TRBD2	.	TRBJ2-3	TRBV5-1	CASSLARAGVAADTQYF	TGCGCCAGCAGCTTGGCCCGAGCGGGAGTGGCCGCAGATACGCAGTATTTT
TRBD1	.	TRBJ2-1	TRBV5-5	CASSLAGQGWNEQFF	TGTGCCAGCAGCTTGGCGGGACAGGGGTGGAATGAGCAGTTCTTC
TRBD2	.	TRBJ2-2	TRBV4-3	CASSQEESGRTNTGELFF	TGCGCCAGCAGCCAAGAGGAGAGCGGGAGGACTAACACCGGGGAGCTGTTTTTT
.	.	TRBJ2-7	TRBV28	CASSPDHRVSGYEQYF	TGTGCCAGCAGCCCAGATCACAGGGTTTCGGGCTACGAGCAGTACTTC
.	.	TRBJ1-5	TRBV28	CASSLTGLAQPQHF	TGTGCCAGCAGTCTAACAGGGCTTGCTCAGCCCCAGCATTTT
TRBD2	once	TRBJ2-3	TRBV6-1	CASTLADTDTQYF	TGTGCCAGCACCCTAGCGGACACAGATACGCAGTATTTT
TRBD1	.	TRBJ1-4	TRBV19	CASISTGANEKLFF	TGTGCCAGTATCTCGACAGGGGCTAATGAAAAACTGTTTTTT
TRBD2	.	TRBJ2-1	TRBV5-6	CASSLTSGSYNEQFF	TGTGCCAGCAGCTTGACTAGCGGCTCCTACAATGAGCAGTTCTTC
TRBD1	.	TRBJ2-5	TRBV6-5	CASSYRDRRQETQYF	TGTGCCAGCAGTTACCGGGACAGGAGACAAGAGACCCAGTACTTC
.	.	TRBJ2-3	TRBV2	CASSSTVRADTQYF	TGTGCCAGCAGTAGCACAGTCCGCGCAGATACGCAGTATTTT
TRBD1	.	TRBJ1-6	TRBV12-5	CASGIKGTGYNSPLHF	TGTGCTAGTGGTATAAAAGGGACAGGGTATAATTCACCCCTCCACTTT
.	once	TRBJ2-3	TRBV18	CASSPASGATDTQYF	TGTGCCAGCTCACCTGCGTCAGGGGCTACAGATACGCAGTATTTT
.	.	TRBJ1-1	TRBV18	CASSPRGLEAFF	TGTGCCAGCTCACCACGTGGGCTAGAAGCTTTCTTT
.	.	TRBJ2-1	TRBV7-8	CASSVREVEQFF	TGTGCCAGCAGCGTCAGGGAGGTTGAGCAGTTCTTC
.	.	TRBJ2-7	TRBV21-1	CASSKESPRSSYEQYF	TGTGCCAGCAGCAAAGAATCTCCGAGAAGCTCCTACGAGCAGTACTTC
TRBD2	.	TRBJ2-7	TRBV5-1	CASSKRGGLADGGYEQYF	TGCGCCAGCAGCAAAAGGGGCGGGCTAGCGGATGGTGGTTACGAGCAGTACTTC
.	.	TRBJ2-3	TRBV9	CASSAPLRDLTDTQYF	TGTGCCAGCAGCGCCCCCCTTCGGGACTTAACAGATACGCAGTATTTT
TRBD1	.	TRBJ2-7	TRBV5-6	CASSTKTGGHEQYF	TGTGCCAGCAGCACCAAAACAGGGGGCCACGAGCAGTACTTC
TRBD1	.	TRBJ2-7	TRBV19	CASSSPGQGLWEQYF	TGTGCCAGTAGTTCTCCGGGACAGGGTCTCTGGGAGCAGTACTTC
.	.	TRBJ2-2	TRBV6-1	CASKGYRDTGELFF	TGTGCCAGCAAAGGGTACAGGGACACCGGGGAGCTGTTTTTT
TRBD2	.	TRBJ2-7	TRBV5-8	CASSPRAAGVGEQYF	TGTGCCAGCAGCCCCCGGGCAGCGGGAGTAGGCGAGCAGTACTTC
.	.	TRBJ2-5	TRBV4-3	CASSQGGEETQYF	TGCGCCAGCAGCCAAGGAGGAGAAGAGACCCAGTACTTC
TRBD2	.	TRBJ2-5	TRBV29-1	CSVHYSGKSETQYF	TGCAGCGTCCATTATAGCGGGAAGTCAGAGACCCAGTACTTC
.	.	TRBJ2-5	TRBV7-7	CASSLTGAIKTQYF	TGTGCTAGCAGCCTGACAGGCGCTATAAAGACCCAGTACTTC
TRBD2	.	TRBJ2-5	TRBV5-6	CASSLLAGDQTQYF	TGTGCCAGCAGCTTGCTAGCGGGAGACCAAACCCAGTACTTC
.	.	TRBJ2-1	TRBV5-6	CASSLPGGGRSEQFF	TGTGCCAGCAGCCTTCCTGGGGGGGGCCGGAGTGAGCAGTTCTTC
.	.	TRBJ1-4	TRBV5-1	CASSPMGGATNEKLFF	TGCGCCAGCAGCCCCATGGGGGGAGCAACTAATGAAAAACTGTTTTTT
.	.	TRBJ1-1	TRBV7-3	CASSLNGPPQGTEAFF	TGTGCCAGCAGCTTAAATGGACCCCCCCAGGGGACTGAAGCTTTCTTT
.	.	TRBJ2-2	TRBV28	CASSFWGESPTGELFF	TGTGCCAGCAGTTTTTGGGGGGAGAGTCCCACCGGGGAGCTGTTTTTT
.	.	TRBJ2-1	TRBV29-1	CSAGRTSYNEQFF	TGCAGCGCCGGGAGAACGTCCTACAATGAGCAGTTCTTC
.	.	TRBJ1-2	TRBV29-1	CSVLGQTNYGYTF	TGCAGCGTTTTGGGGCAGACTAACTATGGCTACACCTTC
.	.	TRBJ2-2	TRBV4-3	CASSQEPRGTGELFF	TGCGCCAGCAGCCAAGAGCCAAGGGGCACCGGGGAGCTGTTTTTT
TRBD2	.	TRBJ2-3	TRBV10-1	CASSDGSGGTDTQYF	TGCGCCAGCAGTGACGGTAGCGGGGGCACAGATACGCAGTATTTT
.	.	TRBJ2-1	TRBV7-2	CASSPINEQFF	TGTGCCAGCAGCCCAATCAATGAGCAGTTCTTC
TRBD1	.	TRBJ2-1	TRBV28	CASITQGKLDEQFF	TGTGCCAGCATAACACAGGGGAAGTTGGATGAGCAGTTCTTC
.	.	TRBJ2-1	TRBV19	CASSIPFGVNRQFF	TGTGCCAGTAGTATTCCCTTCGGGGTGAATCGGCAGTTCTTC
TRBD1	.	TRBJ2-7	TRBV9	CASSVGSQPPPGQPWQYF	TGTGCCAGCAGCGTAGGGTCTCAACCGCCGCCGGGACAGCCCTGGCAGTACTTC
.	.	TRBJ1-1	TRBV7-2	CASRADGGRRTEAFF	TGTGCCAGTCGGGCCGACGGGGGTCGGAGAACTGAAGCTTTCTTT
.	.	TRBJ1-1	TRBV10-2	CATHRDPNTEAFF	TGCGCCACACACAGGGATCCGAACACTGAAGCTTTCTTT
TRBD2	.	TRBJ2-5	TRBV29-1	CSGAGSTLETQYF	TGCAGCGGAGCGGGGTCTACTTTGGAGACCCAGTACTTC
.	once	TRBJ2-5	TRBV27	CASSPLPAQTQYF	TGTGCCAGCAGTCCATTGCCTGCGCAGACCCAGTACTTC
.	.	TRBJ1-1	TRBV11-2	CASSPMWGREAFF	TGTGCCAGCAGCCCGATGTGGGGGAGGGAAGCTTTCTTT